This TCR beta chain was profiled in a study of blood T cell repertoires in COVID-19. Study context: Researchers got acute and convalescent COVID-19 samples from the United States, Italy and Spain. Nucleic acid was either cDNA or gDNA, and it came from T cells, B-cell-depleted T cells, or PBMCs.

Only one count was recorded for this clone. Original methodology: The authors estimated nucleated cell counts from reference gene primer amplification. Assay: immunoSEQ multiplex PCR; the TCRdb copy retains only in-frame clones and omits some. The D gene and trimming were derived from the DNA, and the V and J assignments and clone size from that table. The sample has roughly 250,000 clones, roughly 84% seen once. This CDR3 comprises 13 residues. Germline V gives CDR1 MNHEY, CDR2 SMNVEV (reference sequence). Trimming cost V 4 bases and J 3 bases, with 9 bases left between them. Specimen: peripheral blood. The clonotype originates from a man aged 50-59 years with active or convalescent COVID-19. V and J are TRBV27 and TRBJ1-2; no clear D. CDR3 residues: CASSYSSDYGYTF. DNA of the CDR3: TGTGCCAGCAGTTACAGCTCAGACTATGGCTACACCTTC.